This TCR beta chain emerged from a study of regulatory T cells in long-lasting Graves disease. Sequencing libraries for TCR beta were prepared with iRepertoire HTBI primers and Arm-PCR of CDR3 regions. In the study's own analysis: In the combined samples, under 80 TRBV and 14 to 15 TRBJ segments were identified. TCRdb ran MiXCR on the multiplex PCR reads and lists one entry per CDR3 protein. TCRdb, rather than the study authors, made the V and J calls. The table lists about 530,000 distinct CDR3 sequences, roughly 15% of them singletons. Time point in this sample: newly diagnosed GD, antithyroid drugs for less than 3 months. Isolated PBMC RNA provided the starting material for the TCR library. This sample was also put to use in a study of T cells in Graves' hyperthyroidism and ophthalmopathy. That work states: Ophthalmopathy could be told apart from stable hyperthyroidism with a 13 V-J model.

This TCR came from a woman aged 35 to 59 with Graves disease. Sequenced material: peripheral blood mononuclear cells (PBMCs), taken at new diagnosis, from a patient treated with antithyroid drugs.

Written as DNA, the CDR3 is TGCGCCAGCAGCGAAAATAGCGGGGACACCGGGGAGCTGTTTTTT. Protein sequence: CASSENSGDTGELFF. The rearrangement uses TRBV5-1 and TRBJ2-2, with 8 bases identical to TRBD2. Looked up from germline, CDR1 is SGHRS and CDR2 is YFSETQ. With V trimmed by 4 bases and J by 3 bases, 5 bases remained unmatched. The CDR3 totals 15 residues.